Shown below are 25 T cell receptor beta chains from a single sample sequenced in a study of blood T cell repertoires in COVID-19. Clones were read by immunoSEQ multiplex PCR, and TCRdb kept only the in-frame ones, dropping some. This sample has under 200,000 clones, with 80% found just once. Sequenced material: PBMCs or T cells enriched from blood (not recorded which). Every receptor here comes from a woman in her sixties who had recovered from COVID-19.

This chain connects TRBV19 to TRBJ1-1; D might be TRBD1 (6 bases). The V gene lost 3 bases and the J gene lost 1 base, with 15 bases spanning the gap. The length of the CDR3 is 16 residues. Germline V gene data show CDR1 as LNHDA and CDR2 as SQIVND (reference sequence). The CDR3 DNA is TGTGCCAGTAGTATTCAGGGGACCCTCGCGAACACTGAAGCTTTCTTT. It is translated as CASSIQGTLANTEAFF.

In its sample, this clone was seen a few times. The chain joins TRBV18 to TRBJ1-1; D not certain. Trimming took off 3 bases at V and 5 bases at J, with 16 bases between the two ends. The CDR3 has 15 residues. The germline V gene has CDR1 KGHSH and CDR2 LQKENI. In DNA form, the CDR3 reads TGTGCCAGCTCACCCTCCGGCGGTCGGACTACTGAAGCTTTCTTT. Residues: CASSPSGGRTTEAFF.

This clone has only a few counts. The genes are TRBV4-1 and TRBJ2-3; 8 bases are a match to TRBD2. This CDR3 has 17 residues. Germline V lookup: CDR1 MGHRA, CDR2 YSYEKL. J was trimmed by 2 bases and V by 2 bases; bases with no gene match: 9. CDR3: CASSQYRGGEVTDTQYF. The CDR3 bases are TGCGCCAGCAGCCAATACCGGGGGGGCGAGGTCACAGATACGCAGTATTTT.

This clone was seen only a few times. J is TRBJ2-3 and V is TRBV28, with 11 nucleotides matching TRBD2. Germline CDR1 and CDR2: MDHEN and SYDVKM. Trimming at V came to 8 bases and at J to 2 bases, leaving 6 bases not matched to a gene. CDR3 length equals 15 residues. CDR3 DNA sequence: TGTGCCAGCGATACTAGCGGGGGTCCCACAGATACGCAGTATTTT. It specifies CASDTSGGPTDTQYF.

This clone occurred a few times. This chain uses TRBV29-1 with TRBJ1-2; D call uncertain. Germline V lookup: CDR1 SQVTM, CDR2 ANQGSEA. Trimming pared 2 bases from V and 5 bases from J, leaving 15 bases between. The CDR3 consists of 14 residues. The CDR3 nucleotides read TGCAGCGTTGAATATGCCAGGCCTACTTATGGCTACACCTTC. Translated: CSVEYARPTYGYTF.

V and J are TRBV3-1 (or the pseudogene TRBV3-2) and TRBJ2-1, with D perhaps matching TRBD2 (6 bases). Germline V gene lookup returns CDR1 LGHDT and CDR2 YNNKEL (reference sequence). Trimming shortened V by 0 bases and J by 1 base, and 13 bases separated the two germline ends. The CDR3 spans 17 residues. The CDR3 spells CASSQELAFPSYNEQFF. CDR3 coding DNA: TGTGCCAGCAGCCAAGAACTAGCTTTCCCTTCCTACAATGAGCAGTTCTTC.

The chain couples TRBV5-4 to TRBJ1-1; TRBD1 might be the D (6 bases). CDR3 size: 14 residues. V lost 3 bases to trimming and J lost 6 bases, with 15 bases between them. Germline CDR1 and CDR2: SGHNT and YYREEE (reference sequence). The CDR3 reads CASSYTGQTAEAFF. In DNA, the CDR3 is TGTGCCAGCAGCTATACAGGGCAAACAGCTGAAGCTTTCTTT.

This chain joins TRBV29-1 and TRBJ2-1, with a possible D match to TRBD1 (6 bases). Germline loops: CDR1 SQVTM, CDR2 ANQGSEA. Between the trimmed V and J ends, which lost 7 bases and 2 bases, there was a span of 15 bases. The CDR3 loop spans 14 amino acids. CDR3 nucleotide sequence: TGCAGCGCTAGGAACAGGGATACCTACAATGAGCAGTTCTTC. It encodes CSARNRDTYNEQFF.

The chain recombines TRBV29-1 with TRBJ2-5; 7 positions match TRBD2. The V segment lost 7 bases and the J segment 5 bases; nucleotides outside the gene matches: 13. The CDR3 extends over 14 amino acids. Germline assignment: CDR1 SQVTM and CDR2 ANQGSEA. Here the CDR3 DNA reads TGCAGCGCCATCGAGGGAGGGATAGGGGAGACCCAGTACTTC. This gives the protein CSAIEGGIGETQYF.

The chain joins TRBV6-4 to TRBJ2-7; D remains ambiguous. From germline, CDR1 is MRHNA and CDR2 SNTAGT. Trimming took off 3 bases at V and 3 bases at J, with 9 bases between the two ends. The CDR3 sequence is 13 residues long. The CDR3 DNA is TGTGCCAGCAGTGAGTCGCCGGGCTACGAGCAGTACTTC. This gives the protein CASSESPGYEQYF.

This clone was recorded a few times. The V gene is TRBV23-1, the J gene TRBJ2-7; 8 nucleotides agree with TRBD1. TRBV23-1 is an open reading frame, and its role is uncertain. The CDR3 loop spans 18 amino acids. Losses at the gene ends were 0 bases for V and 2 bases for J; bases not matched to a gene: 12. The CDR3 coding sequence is TGCGCCAGCAGTCAATCGGACAGGGCGGGCAGTTCCGCCTACGAGCAGTACTTC. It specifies CASSQSDRAGSSAYEQYF.

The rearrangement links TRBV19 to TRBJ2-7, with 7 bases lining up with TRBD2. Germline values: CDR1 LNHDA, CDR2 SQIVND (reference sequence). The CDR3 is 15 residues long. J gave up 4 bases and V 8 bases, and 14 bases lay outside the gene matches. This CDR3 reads CASSPGEGKTYEQYF. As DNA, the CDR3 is TGTGCCAGTTCCCCCGGGGAGGGGAAAACGTACGAGCAGTACTTC.

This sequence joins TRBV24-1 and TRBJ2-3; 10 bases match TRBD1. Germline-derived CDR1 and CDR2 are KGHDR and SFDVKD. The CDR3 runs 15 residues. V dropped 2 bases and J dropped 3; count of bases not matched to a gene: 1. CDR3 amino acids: CATSDWDRGTDTQYF. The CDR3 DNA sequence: TGTGCCACCAGTGATTGGGACAGGGGAACAGATACGCAGTATTTT.

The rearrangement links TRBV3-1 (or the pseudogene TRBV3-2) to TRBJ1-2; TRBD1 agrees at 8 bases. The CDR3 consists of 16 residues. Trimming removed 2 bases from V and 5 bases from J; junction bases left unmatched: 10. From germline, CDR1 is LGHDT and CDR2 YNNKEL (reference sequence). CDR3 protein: CASSQQASDRGYGYTF. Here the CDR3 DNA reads TGTGCCAGCAGCCAACAGGCCTCCGACAGGGGTTATGGCTACACCTTC.

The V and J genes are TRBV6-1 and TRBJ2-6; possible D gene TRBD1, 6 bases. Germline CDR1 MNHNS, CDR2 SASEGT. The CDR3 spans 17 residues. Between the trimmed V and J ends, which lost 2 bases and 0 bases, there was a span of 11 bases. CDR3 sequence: CASSELTGRSGANVLTF. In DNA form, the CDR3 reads TGTGCCAGCAGTGAACTGACAGGCCGCTCTGGGGCCAACGTCCTGACTTTC.

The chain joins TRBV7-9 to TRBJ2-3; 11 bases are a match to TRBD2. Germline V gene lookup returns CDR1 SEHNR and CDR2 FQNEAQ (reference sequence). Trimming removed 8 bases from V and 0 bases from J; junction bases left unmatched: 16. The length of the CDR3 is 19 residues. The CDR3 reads CASLGLVLASGGSTDTQYF. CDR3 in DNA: TGTGCCAGCCTAGGCCTAGTGTTGGCTAGCGGGGGGAGCACAGATACGCAGTATTTT.

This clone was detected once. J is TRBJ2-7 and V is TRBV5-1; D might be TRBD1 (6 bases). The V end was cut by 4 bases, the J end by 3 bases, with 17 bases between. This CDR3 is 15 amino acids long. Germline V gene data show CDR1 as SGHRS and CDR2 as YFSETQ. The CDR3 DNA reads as TGCGCCAGCAGCAGGGGTACAGGGAATAACTACGAGCAGTACTTC. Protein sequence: CASSRGTGNNYEQYF.

The DNA of the CDR3 is TGTGCCAGCAGTTTATACTCTCGAGGTAGCGGGGGCCAAGAGACCCAGTACTTC. Protein: CASSLYSRGSGGQETQYF. V usage is TRBV27 and J usage is TRBJ2-5; 9 bases agree with TRBD2. The CDR3 totals 18 residues. The germline V gene encodes CDR1 MNHEY and CDR2 SMNVEV (reference sequence). After removal of 1 base from V and 1 base from J, the junction contained 10 bases not matched to a gene.

Written as DNA, the CDR3 is TGTGCCATCAGAGAAACAGGGAACTATGGCTACACCTTC. Its translation: CAIRETGNYGYTF. The genes are TRBV10-3 and TRBJ1-2, with a tentative D call TRBD1 (6 bases). Trimming stripped 6 bases from V and 2 bases from J, with 10 bases between. CDR1 and CDR2 from the germline V gene are ENHRY and SYGVKD. The CDR3 sequence is 13 residues long.

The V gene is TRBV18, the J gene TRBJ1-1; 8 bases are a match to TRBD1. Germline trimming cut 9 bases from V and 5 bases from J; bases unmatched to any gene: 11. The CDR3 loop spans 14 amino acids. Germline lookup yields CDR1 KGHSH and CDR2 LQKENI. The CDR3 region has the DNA TGTGCCAGTTCCGGCGGGACAGGTGAAACTGAAGCTTTCTTT. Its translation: CASSGGTGETEAFF.

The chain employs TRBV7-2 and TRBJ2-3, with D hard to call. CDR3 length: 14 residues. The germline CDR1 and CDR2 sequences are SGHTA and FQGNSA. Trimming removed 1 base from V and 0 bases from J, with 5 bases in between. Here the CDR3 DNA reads TGTGCCAGCAGCTTAGACAGTAGCACAGATACGCAGTATTTT. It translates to CASSLDSSTDTQYF.

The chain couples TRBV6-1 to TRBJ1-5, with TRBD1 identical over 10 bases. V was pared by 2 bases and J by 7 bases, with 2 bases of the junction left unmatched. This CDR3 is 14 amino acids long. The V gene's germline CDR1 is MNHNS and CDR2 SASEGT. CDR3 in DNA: TGTGCCAGCAGTGAACGGACAGGGGGACAGCCCCAGCATTTT. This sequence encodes CASSERTGGQPQHF.

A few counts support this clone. The CDR3 nucleotides read TGTGCCAGCAGCTTAGTACAGGGGAACGACTACACCTTC. Its protein product is CASSLVQGNDYTF. The V gene is TRBV7-2, the J gene TRBJ1-2; 7 nucleotides agree with TRBD1. Germline V gene lookup returns CDR1 SGHTA and CDR2 FQGNSA. Trimming cost V 1 base and J 10 bases; bases outside gene matches: 6. The CDR3 loop spans 13 amino acids.

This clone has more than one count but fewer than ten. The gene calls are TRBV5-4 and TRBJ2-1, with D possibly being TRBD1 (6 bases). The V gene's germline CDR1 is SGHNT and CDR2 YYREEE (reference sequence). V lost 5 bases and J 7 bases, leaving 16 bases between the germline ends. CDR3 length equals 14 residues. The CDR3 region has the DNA TGTGCCAGCAGAGCAAGACAGGACTTTAATGAGCAGTTCTTC. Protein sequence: CASRARQDFNEQFF.

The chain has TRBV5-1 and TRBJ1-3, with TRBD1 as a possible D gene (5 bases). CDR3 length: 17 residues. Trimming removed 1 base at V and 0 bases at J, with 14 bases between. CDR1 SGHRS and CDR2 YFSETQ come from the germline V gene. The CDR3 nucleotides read TGCGCCAGCAGCTTGCCCCGGACACAAAGCTCTGGAAACACCATATATTTT. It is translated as CASSLPRTQSSGNTIYF.